Sequencing of this T cell receptor (beta chain) was carried out in a study of cytomegalovirus exposure and HLA in healthy donors. Study observations and caveats: The sole available immune exposure information was CMV serostatus. A missense DCLRE1C variant was associated with V- and J-gene trimming of TCR beta chains in a later analysis, and an independent cohort replicated the association.

Notes on this clone: Antigen unknown.

Researchers ran the PCR with 60 Vbeta and 13 Jbeta primers. Libraries were prepared by immunoSEQ multiplex PCR; TCRdb keeps only in-frame clonotypes and omits some of them. Of roughly 120,000 clones listed, 75% to 85% are singletons. CDR3 size: 13 residues. V lost 1 base, J lost 6 bases, and 3 bases stayed unmatched. CDR1 is SGHVS, CDR2 FNYEAQ, per germline. This clonotype was sampled from a man aged 30-40 years in good health and CMV-seronegative. This chain links TRBV7-6 with TRBJ2-7; 7 nucleotides line up with TRBD2. Specimen: PBMCs. The CDR3 protein is CASSLGGGSEQYF. For the CDR3, the DNA is TGTGCCAGCAGCTTAGGGGGGGGGAGCGAGCAGTACTTC.